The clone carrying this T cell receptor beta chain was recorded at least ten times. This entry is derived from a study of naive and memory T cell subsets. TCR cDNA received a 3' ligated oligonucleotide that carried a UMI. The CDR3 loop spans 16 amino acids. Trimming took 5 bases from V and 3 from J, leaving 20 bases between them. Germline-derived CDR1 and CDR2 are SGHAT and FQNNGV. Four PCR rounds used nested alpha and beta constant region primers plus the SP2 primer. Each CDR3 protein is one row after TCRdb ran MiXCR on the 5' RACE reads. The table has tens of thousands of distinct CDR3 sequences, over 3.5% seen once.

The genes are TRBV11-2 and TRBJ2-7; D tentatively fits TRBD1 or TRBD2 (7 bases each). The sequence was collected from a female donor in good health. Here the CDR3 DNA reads TGTGCCAGCAGCCCGTTGACAGGGTCTAGCGGCTACGAGCAGTACTTC. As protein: CASSPLTGSSGYEQYF.